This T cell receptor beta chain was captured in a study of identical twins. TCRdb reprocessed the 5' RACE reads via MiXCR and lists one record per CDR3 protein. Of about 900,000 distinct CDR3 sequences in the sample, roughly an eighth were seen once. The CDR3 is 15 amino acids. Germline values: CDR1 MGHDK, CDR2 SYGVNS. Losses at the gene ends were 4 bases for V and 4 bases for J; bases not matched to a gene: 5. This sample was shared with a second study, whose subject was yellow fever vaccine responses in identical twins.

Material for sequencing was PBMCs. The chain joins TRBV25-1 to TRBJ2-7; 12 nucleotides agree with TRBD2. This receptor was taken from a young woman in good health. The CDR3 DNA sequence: TGTGCCAGCAGTGGGACTAGCGGGGTTCCTTACGAGCAGTACTTC. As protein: CASSGTSGVPYEQYF.